This T cell receptor (beta chain) was retrieved from a study of shared T cell receptors in the human thymus. The V end lost 1 base, the J end lost 4 bases, and 23 bases lay between the germline ends. CDR1 and CDR2 from the germline V gene are KGHSH and LQKENI. The CDR3 runs 18 residues. Clones were sequenced by immunoSEQ multiplex PCR, and TCRdb holds only the in-frame ones, with some missing. The repertoire has under 450,000 clones, 95% of them found once; the top ten carry approximately 0.02%. This receptor was identified in a human donor. Sequenced material: thymocytes. J is TRBJ2-7 and V is TRBV18; D is possibly TRBD1 (6 bases). This CDR3 is CASSPLISQRRGEYEQYF. In nucleotides, the CDR3 is TGTGCCAGCTCACCACTAATTTCTCAGCGCAGGGGAGAATACGAGCAGTACTTC.